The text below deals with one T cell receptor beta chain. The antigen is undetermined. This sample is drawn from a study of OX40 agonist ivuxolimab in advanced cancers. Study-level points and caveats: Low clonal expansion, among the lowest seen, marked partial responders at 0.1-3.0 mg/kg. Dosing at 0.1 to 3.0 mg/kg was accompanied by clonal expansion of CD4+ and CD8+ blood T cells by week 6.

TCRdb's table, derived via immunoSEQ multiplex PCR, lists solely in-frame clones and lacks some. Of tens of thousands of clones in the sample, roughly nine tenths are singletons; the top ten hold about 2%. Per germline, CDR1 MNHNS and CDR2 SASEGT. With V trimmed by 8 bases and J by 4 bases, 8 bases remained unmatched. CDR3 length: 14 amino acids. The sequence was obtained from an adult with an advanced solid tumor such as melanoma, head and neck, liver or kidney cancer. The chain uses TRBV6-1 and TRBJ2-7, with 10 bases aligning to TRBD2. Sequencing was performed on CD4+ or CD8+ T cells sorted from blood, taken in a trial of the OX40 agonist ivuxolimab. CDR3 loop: CASAELAGPYEQYF. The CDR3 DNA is TGTGCCAGCGCCGAACTAGCGGGACCTTACGAGCAGTACTTC.